Listed here are 30 T cell receptor beta chains from one sample, sequenced in a study. Cells sorted as Tregs were CD4+, CD25+ and CD127-/low. TCRdb recomputed calls from the 5' RACE reads with MiXCR, one row per CDR3 protein. The repertoire holds 62,000 or so distinct CDR3 sequences, with less than 30% as singletons. Sequencing was carried out using tumor-infiltrating Tregs sorted from the breast tumor. The receptors derive from a female donor with breast cancer.

Turning to this clonotype: Being one base from a much bigger clone, this may be a read error. The rearrangement joins TRBV7-2 to TRBJ1-2; TRBD1 might be the D (6 bases). CDR1 and CDR2 (germline): SGHTA, FQGNSA. The CDR3 totals 15 residues. V was cut by 5 bases and J by 6 bases, with 19 bases left in between. CDR3 nucleotide sequence: TGTGCCAGCAGCGTGGGGATACAGGGTTCAAATGGCTACACCTTC. Its protein is CASSVGIQGSNGYTF.

This clonotype appeared a few times. The chain recombines TRBV7-8 with TRBJ1-1; D remains unclear. Trimming removed 5 bases from V and 1 base from J, with 14 bases in between. Germline CDR1 reads SGHVS; CDR2 reads FQNEAQ. CDR3 length: 15 amino acids. The CDR3 nucleotides are TGTGCCAGCAGCCCAACTAGGGTTGCGAACACTGAAGCTTTCTTT. It encodes CASSPTRVANTEAFF. The variable domain in full, with the rest retrieved from reference TRBV7-8 and TRBJ1-1, is GAGVSQSPRYKVAKRGQDVALRCDPISGHVSLFWYQQALGQGPEFLTYFQNEAQLDKSGLPSDRFFAERPEGSVSTLKIQRTQQEDSAVYLCASSPTRVANTEAFFGQGTRLTVV.

V is TRBV6-1 and J is TRBJ2-3; D assignment may be TRBD1 or TRBD2 (6 bases each). Trimming pared 6 bases from V and 4 bases from J, leaving 14 bases between. Germline CDR1 reads MNHNS; CDR2 reads SASEGT. The CDR3 totals 14 residues. CDR3 sequence: CASSRRGAPDTQYF. In DNA form, the CDR3 reads TGTGCCAGCAGCAGGAGGGGGGCCCCAGATACGCAGTATTTT.

This clonotype was observed a few times. The CDR3 loop is CASSRSGTDTQYF. The CDR3 DNA reads as TGTGCCAGCAGCCGTAGCGGGACAGATACGCAGTATTTT. The chain recombines TRBV3-1 with TRBJ2-3; 7 bases match TRBD2. The CDR3 covers 13 residues. V dropped 4 bases and J dropped 3; count of bases not matched to a gene: 1. The germline gives CDR1 LGHDT, CDR2 YNNKEL (reference sequence).

The V gene is TRBV5-1, the J gene TRBJ1-1; D gene unclear. Trimming pared 0 bases from V and 6 bases from J, leaving 18 bases between. The CDR3 loop spans 16 amino acids. CDR1 SGHRS and CDR2 YFSETQ come from the germline V gene. CDR3 DNA sequence: TGCGCCAGCAGCTTGGAGACGGGCCGGAGGATCGCTGAAGCTTTCTTT. Translating gives CASSLETGRRIAEAFF.

This clonotype was counted a few times. The J gene is TRBJ2-1, the V gene TRBV5-5; 8 nucleotides line up with TRBD1. The junction had 8 bases not matched to a gene; V was cut back by 3 bases and J by 9 bases. Germline V gene data show CDR1 as SGHKS and CDR2 as YYEKEE (reference sequence). This CDR3 comprises 14 residues. The CDR3, as DNA: TGTGCCAGCAGCTGGGACAGGTTAATTAGTGAGCAGTTCTTC. Translating it yields CASSWDRLISEQFF.

The rearrangement links TRBV6-5 to TRBJ1-1; D unclear. The CDR3 covers 12 residues. Trimming pared 6 bases from V and 0 bases from J, leaving 5 bases between. CDR1 is MNHEY, CDR2 SVGAGI, per germline. The CDR3 spells CASRSMNTEAFF. The CDR3 DNA sequence: TGTGCCAGCAGGTCCATGAACACTGAAGCTTTCTTT.

This clonotype has more than one count but fewer than ten. The chain joins TRBV28 to TRBJ2-3; maybe TRBD2 (5 bases). The germline V gene encodes CDR1 MDHEN and CDR2 SYDVKM. Trimming pared 3 bases from V and 2 bases from J, leaving 9 bases between. The CDR3 covers 14 residues. CDR3 in DNA: TGTGCCAGCAGTTTGGTCGGACTCACAGATACGCAGTATTTT. Its protein product is CASSLVGLTDTQYF.

The sample holds a few counts of this clonotype. The CDR3 DNA reads as TGTGCCAGCAGCCAAGGGCCTCTTAACTATGGCTACACCTTC. It codes for CASSQGPLNYGYTF. This rearrangement joins TRBV4-2 to TRBJ1-2; no definite D call. The CDR3 loop spans 14 amino acids. Germline values: CDR1 LGHNA, CDR2 YNFKEQ. Trimming removed 1 base from V and 1 base from J, with 7 bases in between.

The sample holds many counts of this clonotype. The V call is TRBV7-2, the J call TRBJ1-1; D perhaps matches TRBD1 (5 bases). The CDR3 covers 13 residues. Germline lookup yields CDR1 SGHTA and CDR2 FQGNSA. The germline V and J ends were trimmed by 5 bases and 6 bases, with 13 bases remaining between them. The CDR3: CASSHQGTAEAFF. The CDR3 nucleotides read TGTGCCAGCAGCCACCAGGGCACAGCTGAAGCTTTCTTT.

This clonotype was seen a few times. This CDR3 is CASSPGQNDGYTF. CDR3 nucleotides: TGCGCCAGCAGCCCGGGGCAGAATGATGGCTACACCTTC. This chain connects TRBV5-1 to TRBJ1-2, with D possibly TRBD1 on 5 matching bases. The germline gives CDR1 SGHRS, CDR2 YFSETQ. V was shortened by 4 bases and J by 6 bases, with 13 bases between the two germline ends. This CDR3 region has 13 residues.

This clonotype was detected many times. The chain recombines TRBV9 with TRBJ2-1, with 16 bases lining up with TRBD2. Germline trimming cut 2 bases from V and 0 bases from J; bases unmatched to any gene: 8. Germline CDR1 SGDLS, CDR2 YYNGEE. The CDR3 is 20 residues long. The CDR3 loop reads CASSVGPGLAGGLSYNEQFF. The CDR3 bases are TGTGCCAGCAGCGTGGGTCCGGGACTAGCGGGAGGGCTCTCCTACAATGAGCAGTTCTTC. The variable domain in full, with the rest retrieved from reference TRBV9 and TRBJ2-1, is DSGVTQTPKHLITATGQRVTLRCSPRSGDLSVYWYQQSLDQGLQFLIQYYNGEERAKGNILERFSAQQFPDLHSELNLSSLELGDSALYFCASSVGPGLAGGLSYNEQFFGPGTRLTVL.

Turning to this clonotype: Germline is not matched at one junction end, which may reflect a read error. The V and J genes are TRBV10-3 and TRBJ1-2, with TRBD1 matching 11 bases. Germline CDR1 and CDR2: ENHRY and SYGVKD. The CDR3 consists of 13 residues. In DNA form, the CDR3 reads TGTGCCACCAGTCAGGGACAGGGGGATGGCTACACCTTC. Translated: CATSQGQGDGYTF.

The sample holds a few counts of this clonotype. The V gene is TRBV9, the J gene TRBJ2-1, with TRBD1 matching 8 bases. V trimming: 4 bases; J trimming: 6 bases; junction bases outside the gene matches: 6. Germline V gene data show CDR1 as SGDLS and CDR2 as YYNGEE. The CDR3 spans 14 residues. The CDR3 bases are TGTGCCAGCAGCCGGACAGGGAGTGGCAATGAGCAGTTCTTC. Translation gives CASSRTGSGNEQFF.

The chain couples TRBV9 to TRBJ1-3, with D possibly being TRBD1 (6 bases). Germline V gene lookup returns CDR1 SGDLS and CDR2 YYNGEE. The CDR3 runs 15 residues. V lost 4 bases to trimming and J lost 0 bases, with 11 bases between them. CDR3 DNA: TGTGCCAGCAGCAATGACAGGCGCTCTGGAAACACCATATATTTT. Translated: CASSNDRRSGNTIYF. The complete variable domain, with remaining parts taken from reference TRBV9 and TRBJ1-3, reads DSGVTQTPKHLITATGQRVTLRCSPRSGDLSVYWYQQSLDQGLQFLIQYYNGEERAKGNILERFSAQQFPDLHSELNLSSLELGDSALYFCASSNDRRSGNTIYFGEGSWLTVV.

This clonotype was observed at least ten times. V usage is TRBV7-2 and J usage is TRBJ2-1; D gene uncertain. The V and J ends lost 4 bases and 6 bases respectively, with 10 bases between them. The CDR3 extends over 13 amino acids. Per the germline V gene, CDR1 is SGHTA and CDR2 is FQGNSA. Written as DNA, the CDR3 is TGTGCCAGCAGCTCAGAGGCGTTCAATGAGCAGTTCTTC. Amino acid sequence: CASSSEAFNEQFF.

The chain employs TRBV4-2 and TRBJ2-1; a possible D gene is TRBD2 (5 bases). Germline assignment: CDR1 LGHNA and CDR2 YNFKEQ. The CDR3 is made up of 15 amino acids. The V gene lost 4 bases and the J gene lost 4 bases, with 14 bases spanning the gap. The CDR3 reads CASSLFSAAYNEQFF. DNA of the CDR3: TGTGCCAGCAGCCTCTTCTCAGCGGCGTACAATGAGCAGTTCTTC.

V gene TRBV6-5 combines with J gene TRBJ2-2; D gene ambiguous. V was pared by 5 bases and J by 2 bases, with 15 bases between. This CDR3 contains 16 residues. CDR1 is MNHEY, CDR2 SVGAGI, per germline. The CDR3 region is CASSPLGPHNTGELFF. DNA of the CDR3: TGTGCCAGCAGTCCCCTCGGCCCCCATAACACCGGGGAGCTGTTTTTT.

This clonotype has more than one count but fewer than ten. This rearrangement joins TRBV29-1 to TRBJ2-5; TRBD2 might be the D (6 bases). The V end was cut by 7 bases, the J end by 7 bases, with 19 bases between. The germline V gene has CDR1 SQVTM and CDR2 ANQGSEA. The CDR3 has 13 residues. The CDR3 loop is CSGGTFVESTQYF. The CDR3 nucleotides read TGCAGCGGGGGGACTTTTGTCGAGTCGACCCAGTACTTC.

The chain uses TRBV18 and TRBJ2-1; D is unclear. The CDR3 contains 14 residues. Trimming pared 2 bases from V and 8 bases from J, leaving 13 bases between. Germline values: CDR1 KGHSH, CDR2 LQKENI. CDR3 residues: CASSPSPIIHEQFF. Written as DNA, the CDR3 is TGTGCCAGCTCACCAAGCCCCATTATCCATGAGCAGTTCTTC.

This clonotype was picked up a small number of times. The chain recombines TRBV29-1 with TRBJ2-3, with unresolved D. Germline CDR1 reads SQVTM; CDR2 reads ANQGSEA. V lost 0 bases and J lost 5, with 9 bases in between. CDR3 length: 13 residues. In DNA, the CDR3 is TGCAGCGTTGAAGAACCGGACGGAGATACGCAGTATTTT. Its protein is CSVEEPDGDTQYF.

This chain links TRBV30 with TRBJ1-6; a possible D gene is TRBD1 (6 bases). Germline lookup yields CDR1 GTSNPN and CDR2 SVGIG (reference sequence). Trimming shortened V by 8 bases and J by 10 bases, and 18 bases separated the two germline ends. The CDR3 sequence is 13 residues long. CDR3 nucleotide sequence: TGTGCCGGGGCGGAGGCCGGGGGCTCACCCCTCCACTTT. Its protein product is CAGAEAGGSPLHF.

CDR3 sequence reads: CASSQDILRGSTDTQYF. The CDR3 coding sequence is TGCGCCAGCAGCCAAGATATTTTGCGGGGAAGCACAGATACGCAGTATTTT. V usage is TRBV4-1 and J usage is TRBJ2-3; a weak D match, TRBD2 (6 bases). Trimming left V 0 bases short and J 0 bases short, with 13 bases between. The CDR3 spans 17 residues. Germline V lookup: CDR1 MGHRA, CDR2 YSYEKL.

This clonotype has only a few counts. The chain employs TRBV7-3 and TRBJ2-7, with D possibly TRBD1 on 6 matching bases. Germline values: CDR1 SGHTA, CDR2 FQGTGA. V was trimmed by 6 bases and J by 2 bases, leaving 11 bases between them. The CDR3 is made up of 13 amino acids. CDR3: CASSSDRTYEQYF. For the CDR3, the DNA is TGTGCCAGCAGTTCCGACAGGACCTACGAGCAGTACTTC.

The chain joins TRBV4-2 to TRBJ2-5; 10 bases are a match to TRBD2. The length of the CDR3 is 19 residues. V gave up 1 base and J gave up 4 bases; unmatched junction bases: 15. Germline CDR1 reads LGHNA; CDR2 reads YNFKEQ. This CDR3 reads CASSQGTSAGGPRGETQYF. The CDR3 DNA is TGTGCCAGCAGCCAAGGGACGTCAGCGGGAGGGCCTCGAGGAGAGACCCAGTACTTC.

The rearrangement uses TRBV7-8 and TRBJ1-2, with D uncertain. Germline assignment: CDR1 SGHVS and CDR2 FQNEAQ. The length of the CDR3 is 16 residues. V was cut by 1 base and J by 0 bases, with 12 bases left in between. CDR3 sequence reads: CASSLEYNGPNYGYTF. CDR3 bases: TGTGCCAGCAGCTTAGAGTACAACGGACCTAACTATGGCTACACCTTC.

The V call is TRBV9, the J call TRBJ2-3, with 10 bases that match TRBD2. V was clipped by 4 bases and J by 2 bases; unmatched bases: 10. The CDR3 is 17 amino acids. CDR1 is SGDLS, CDR2 YYNGEE, per germline. CDR3 in DNA: TGTGCCAGCAGCCGTAGCCCCCTAGCGGGGGACACAGATACGCAGTATTTT. Its protein is CASSRSPLAGDTDTQYF.

On this clonotype: A much larger clone differs from this one at a single base, so this may be a read error. The chain carries TRBV3-1 and TRBJ2-1; 9 nucleotides line up with TRBD2. The CDR3 spans 15 residues. Germline V gene lookup returns CDR1 LGHDT and CDR2 YNNKEL (reference sequence). V trimming: 11 bases; J trimming: 7 bases; junction bases outside the gene matches: 15. The CDR3 region has the DNA TGTGCCGGTACCTCCGGGACTAGCCTTTTAAATGAGCAGTTCTTC. Its protein product is CAGTSGTSLLNEQFF.

In this sample, this clonotype turned up a few times. The chain joins TRBV5-1 to TRBJ2-3, with 11 bases matching TRBD2. This CDR3 region has 18 residues. The germline CDR1 and CDR2 sequences are SGHRS and YFSETQ. After removal of 2 bases from V and 2 bases from J, the junction contained 10 bases not matched to a gene. This chain's CDR3 is CASSFRPSGGPITDTQYF. CDR3 coding DNA: TGCGCCAGCAGCTTCCGGCCTAGCGGGGGGCCGATCACAGATACGCAGTATTTT.

On this clonotype itself: A read error may explain this, as a much larger clone is one base away. This chain links TRBV20-1 with TRBJ2-7; tentative D call: TRBD2 (6 bases). V shed 3 bases and J shed 5 bases, with 20 bases lying between them. Germline V gene lookup returns CDR1 DFQATT and CDR2 SNEGSKA (reference sequence). The CDR3 extends over 15 amino acids. This CDR3 reads CSASSPLVGLNEQYF. The CDR3 DNA follows: TGCAGTGCTAGTTCGCCACTAGTGGGACTGAACGAGCAGTACTTC.